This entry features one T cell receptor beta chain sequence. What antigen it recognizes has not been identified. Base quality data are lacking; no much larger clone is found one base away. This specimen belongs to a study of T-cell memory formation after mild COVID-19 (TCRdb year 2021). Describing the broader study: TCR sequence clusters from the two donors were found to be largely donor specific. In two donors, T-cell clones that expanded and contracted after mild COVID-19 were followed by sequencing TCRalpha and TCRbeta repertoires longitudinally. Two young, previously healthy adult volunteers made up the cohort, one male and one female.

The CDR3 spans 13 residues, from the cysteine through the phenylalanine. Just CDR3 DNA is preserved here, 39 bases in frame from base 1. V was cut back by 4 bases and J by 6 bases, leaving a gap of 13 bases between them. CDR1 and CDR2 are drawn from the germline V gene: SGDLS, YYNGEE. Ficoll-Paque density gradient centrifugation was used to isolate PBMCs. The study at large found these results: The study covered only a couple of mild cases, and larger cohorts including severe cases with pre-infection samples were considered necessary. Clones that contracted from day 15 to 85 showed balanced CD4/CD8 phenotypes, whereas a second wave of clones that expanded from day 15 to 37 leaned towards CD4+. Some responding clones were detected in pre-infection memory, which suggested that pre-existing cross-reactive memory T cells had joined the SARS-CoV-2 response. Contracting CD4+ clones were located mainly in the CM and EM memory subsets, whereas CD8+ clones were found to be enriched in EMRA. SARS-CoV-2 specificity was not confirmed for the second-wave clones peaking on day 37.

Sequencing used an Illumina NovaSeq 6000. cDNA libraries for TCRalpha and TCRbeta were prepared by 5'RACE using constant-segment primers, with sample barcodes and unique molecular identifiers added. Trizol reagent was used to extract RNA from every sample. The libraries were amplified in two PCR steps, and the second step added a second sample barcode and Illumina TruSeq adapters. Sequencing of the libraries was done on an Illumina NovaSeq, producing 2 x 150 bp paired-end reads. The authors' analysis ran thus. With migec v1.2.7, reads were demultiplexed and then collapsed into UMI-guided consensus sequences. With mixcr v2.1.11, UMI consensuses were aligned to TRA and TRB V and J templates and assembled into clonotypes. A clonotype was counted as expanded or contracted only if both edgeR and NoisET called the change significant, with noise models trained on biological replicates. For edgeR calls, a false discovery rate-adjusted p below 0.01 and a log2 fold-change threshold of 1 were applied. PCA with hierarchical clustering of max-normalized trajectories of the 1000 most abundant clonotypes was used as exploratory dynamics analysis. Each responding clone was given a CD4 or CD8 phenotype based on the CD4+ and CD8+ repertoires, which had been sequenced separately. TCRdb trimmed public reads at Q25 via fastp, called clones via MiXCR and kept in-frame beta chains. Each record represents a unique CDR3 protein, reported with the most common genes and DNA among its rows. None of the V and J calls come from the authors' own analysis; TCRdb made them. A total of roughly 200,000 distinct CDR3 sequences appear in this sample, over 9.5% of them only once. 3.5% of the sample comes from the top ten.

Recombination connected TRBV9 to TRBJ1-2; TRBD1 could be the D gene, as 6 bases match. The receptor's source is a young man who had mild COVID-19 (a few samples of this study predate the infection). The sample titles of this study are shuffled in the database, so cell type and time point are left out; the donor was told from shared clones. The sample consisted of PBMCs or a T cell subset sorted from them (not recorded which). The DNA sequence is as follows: TGTGCCAGCAGCCCGGCAGGGGACCATGGCTACACCTTC. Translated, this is CASSPAGDHGYTF. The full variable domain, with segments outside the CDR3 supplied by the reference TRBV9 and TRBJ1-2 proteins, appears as DSGVTQTPKHLITATGQRVTLRCSPRSGDLSVYWYQQSLDQGLQFLIQYYNGEERAKGNILERFSAQQFPDLHSELNLSSLELGDSALYFCASSPAGDHGYTFGSGTRLTVV.